This TCR beta chain was recovered during a study of T cell responses to AZD1222 COVID-19 vaccine. Whole-study findings and limits: Repertoires were collected only later (after the peak T cell response had occurred). Most donors were white British and more were female, and clonal diversity was possibly underestimated. Distributed over spike, vaccine-associated CD4 TCRs predominated at 160-218 and 743-854.

The ends were cut back, 1 base at V and 2 bases at J, with 8 bases in the middle. The CDR3 runs to 14 residues. Germline assignment: CDR1 SEHNR and CDR2 FQNEAQ (reference sequence). A word on this clone: Its antigen is not identified.

The data were produced by immunoSEQ multiplex PCR, yet TCRdb's version contains in-frame clones alone and is incomplete. The data show fewer than 200,000 clones, 70% to 90% seen once. The rearrangement joins TRBV7-9 to TRBJ1-2; a possible D gene is TRBD1 (6 bases). The sequence was collected from an adult in good health. The material sequenced was peripheral blood, taken on day 0 of AZD1222 vaccination. This CDR3 is CASSLEQGNYGYTF. As DNA, the CDR3 is TGTGCCAGCAGCTTAGAACAGGGAAACTATGGCTACACCTTC.